A single sample is the source of the 20 T cell receptor beta chains below, sequenced in a study of blood T cell repertoires in COVID-19. Only in-frame clones appear in the TCRdb table, and some are missing; sequencing was by immunoSEQ multiplex PCR. The sample consists of 180,000 or so clones, roughly 86% of them appearing once. Sequencing was carried out using peripheral blood. Receptor source: a man aged 18-30 years with active or convalescent COVID-19.

This sequence joins TRBV6-5 and TRBJ2-2, with 7 bases fitting TRBD1. V lost 0 bases to trimming and J lost 1 base; unmatched junction nucleotides: 2. CDR3 length equals 16 residues. CDR1 and CDR2 (germline): MNHEY, SVGAGI. CDR3 sequence reads: CASSYSWTGNTGELFF. CDR3 in DNA: TGTGCCAGCAGTTACTCCTGGACAGGGAACACCGGGGAGCTGTTTTTT.

The chain couples TRBV15 to TRBJ2-7; 9 nucleotides align to TRBD2. V shed 4 bases, J shed 0 bases, and the junction held 7 bases outside the gene matches. CDR1 and CDR2 (germline): LNHNV, YYDKDF (reference sequence). The CDR3 covers 16 residues. CDR3 sequence (DNA): TGTGCCACCAGCATGCGGGGGGGTAGCAGCTCCTACGAGCAGTACTTC. Translation: CATSMRGGSSSYEQYF.

The chain is built from TRBV4-1 and TRBJ1-3; D gene ambiguous. The CDR3 spans 14 residues. Trimming left V 4 bases short and J 0 bases short, with 7 bases between. Germline CDR1 reads MGHRA; CDR2 reads YSYEKL. As DNA, the CDR3 is TGCGCCAGCAGCCGAGAATACTCTGGAAACACCATATATTTT. Amino acid sequence: CASSREYSGNTIYF.

This clone was seen only a few times. The J gene is TRBJ2-7, the V gene TRBV19, with D perhaps TRBD1 (5 bases). V was shortened by 2 bases and J by 3 bases, with 14 bases between the two germline ends. The CDR3 has 15 amino acids. CDR1 and CDR2 from the germline V gene are LNHDA and SQIVND (reference sequence). CDR3 in amino acids: CASSIRIQGIYEQYF. DNA for the CDR3: TGTGCCAGTAGTATACGGATCCAGGGTATCTACGAGCAGTACTTC.

V and J are TRBV18 and TRBJ2-6; weak D call: TRBD2 (5 bases). Germline lookup yields CDR1 KGHSH and CDR2 LQKENI. CDR3 size: 16 residues. The ends were cut back, 5 bases at V and 1 base at J, with 12 bases in the middle. The DNA of the CDR3 is TGTGCCAGCTCATCCGGAGGAGTATCTGGGGCCAACGTCCTGACTTTC. Amino acids: CASSSGGVSGANVLTF.

This sequence joins TRBV6-6 and TRBJ2-1; 12 bases match TRBD2. The CDR3 covers 16 residues. In germline, CDR1 is MNHNY, CDR2 SVGAGI (reference sequence). Trimming at V came to 2 bases and at J to 8 bases, leaving 7 bases not matched to a gene. The CDR3 region has the DNA TGTGCCAGCAGTTACCCGAGACTAGCGGGAGATGATGAGCAGTTCTTC. It codes for CASSYPRLAGDDEQFF.

The CDR3 loop reads CASRGPGLEGFF. DNA for the CDR3: TGTGCCAGCAGAGGTCCGGGACTAGAGGGATTCTTC. The chain recombines TRBV27 with TRBJ2-1; TRBD2 aligns across 8 bases. J lost 16 bases, V lost 6 bases, and 11 bases had no gene match. Looked up from germline, CDR1 is MNHEY and CDR2 is SMNVEV (reference sequence). This CDR3 comprises 12 residues.

This chain connects TRBV5-1 to TRBJ2-1; 12 bases are a match to TRBD1. Germline-derived CDR1 and CDR2 are SGHRS and YFSETQ. This CDR3 comprises 18 residues. The V gene end was trimmed by 3 bases and the J gene end by 2 bases; junction bases not matched to a gene: 9. For the CDR3, the DNA is TGCGCCAGCAGCTCGTTAGGGACAGGGGGCGCCCCCTACAATGAGCAGTTCTTC. Protein product: CASSSLGTGGAPYNEQFF.

This clone was seen a handful of times. The rearrangement links TRBV7-9 to TRBJ1-5, with TRBD1 as a possible D gene (5 bases). The CDR3 extends over 13 amino acids. The germline V and J ends were trimmed by 3 bases and 7 bases, with 10 bases remaining between them. Looked up from germline, CDR1 is SEHNR and CDR2 is FQNEAQ (reference sequence). In DNA, the CDR3 is TGTGCCAGCAGCTTTCGGGACTGGCAGCCCCAGCATTTT. It translates to CASSFRDWQPQHF.

CDR3 loop: CASSQGGLDEAFF. CDR3 in DNA: TGTGCCAGCAGCCAAGGAGGTCTAGATGAAGCTTTCTTT. This chain joins TRBV3-1 (or the pseudogene TRBV3-2) and TRBJ1-1; D is undetermined. Per germline, CDR1 LGHDT and CDR2 YNNKEL (reference sequence). The CDR3 is 13 amino acids. The germline V and J ends were trimmed by 1 base and 7 bases, with 10 bases remaining between them.

The chain couples TRBV19 to TRBJ2-1; 10 nucleotides agree with TRBD2. CDR1 LNHDA and CDR2 SQIVND come from the germline V gene (reference sequence). Trimming removed 7 bases from V and 9 bases from J; junction bases left unmatched: 12. The CDR3 is 15 residues long. CDR3 residues: CASTIIAGGVGEQFF. The CDR3 coding sequence is TGTGCCAGTACCATTATAGCGGGAGGCGTTGGTGAGCAGTTCTTC.

In regard to this clone: The same CDR3 arises from other DNA sequences in this sample as well. The chain has TRBV6-5 and TRBJ1-2; 9 nucleotides agree with TRBD1. The CDR3 is 13 amino acids. Trimming removed 6 bases from V and 6 bases from J; junction bases left unmatched: 5. The germline CDR1 and CDR2 sequences are MNHEY and SVGAGI. The CDR3 coding sequence is TGTGCCAGCAGATCGGGACAGGGAAATGGCTACACCTTC. Its translation: CASRSGQGNGYTF.

V is TRBV30 and J is TRBJ1-1; D gene unclear. The CDR3 covers 13 residues. The germline V and J ends were trimmed by 0 bases and 4 bases, with 9 bases remaining between them. Germline-derived CDR1 and CDR2 are GTSNPN and SVGIG (reference sequence). Written as DNA, the CDR3 is TGTGCCTGGAGTGTAACGAGTGCCACTGAAGCTTTCTTT. Amino acid sequence: CAWSVTSATEAFF.

V gene TRBV7-9 combines with J gene TRBJ2-3; 7 nucleotides line up with TRBD1. The V gene end was trimmed by 5 bases and the J gene end by 6 bases; junction bases not matched to a gene: 8. This CDR3 is 14 amino acids long. CDR1 SEHNR and CDR2 FQNEAQ come from the germline V gene (reference sequence). The CDR3 reads CASSPATGADTQYF. The CDR3 DNA follows: TGTGCCAGCAGCCCTGCCACAGGGGCCGATACGCAGTATTTT. The whole variable domain, remainder taken from reference TRBV7-9 and TRBJ2-3, is DTGVSQNPRHKITKRGQNVTFRCDPISEHNRLYWYRQTLGQGPEFLTYFQNEAQLEKSRLLSDRFSAERPKGSFSTLEIQRTEQGDSAMYLCASSPATGADTQYFGPGTRLTVL.

This chain joins TRBV30 and TRBJ1-2; the match to TRBD1 covers 10 bases. The ends lost 1 base at V and 7 bases at J; junction bases unmatched: 12. This CDR3 contains 16 residues. Germline lookup yields CDR1 GTSNPN and CDR2 SVGIG (reference sequence). Here the CDR3 reads CAWSAGTGDFQSGYTF. The CDR3 bases are TGTGCCTGGAGTGCCGGGACAGGGGACTTTCAAAGTGGCTACACCTTC. Filled out from reference TRBV30 and TRBJ1-2, the complete variable domain reads SQTIHQWPATLVQPVGSPLSLECTVEGTSNPNLYWYRQAAGRGLQLLFYSVGIGQISSEVPQNLSASRPQDRQFILSSKKLLLSDSGFYLCAWSAGTGDFQSGYTFGSGTRLTVV.

The rearrangement uses TRBV2 and TRBJ2-1; the D gene is possibly TRBD1 (6 bases). Germline values: CDR1 SNHLY, CDR2 FYNNEI. V was shortened by 6 bases and J by 4 bases, with 16 bases between the two germline ends. This CDR3 contains 15 residues. In nucleotides, the CDR3 is TGTGCCAGCAGAGAACAGTCCCAGGGGTACAATGAGCAGTTCTTC. It codes for CASREQSQGYNEQFF.

The V and J genes are TRBV24-1 and TRBJ1-1; no reliable D call. Trimming shortened V by 6 bases and J by 4 bases, and 5 bases separated the two germline ends. Germline values: CDR1 KGHDR, CDR2 SFDVKD. The CDR3 has 11 amino acids. DNA for the CDR3: TGTGCCACCAGTACAGCCACTGAAGCTTTCTTT. Protein: CATSTATEAFF.

The V gene is TRBV7-8, the J gene TRBJ1-1, with D possibly matching TRBD1 (5 bases). The V gene's germline CDR1 is SGHVS and CDR2 FQNEAQ. The CDR3 sequence is 14 residues long. V was shortened by 1 base and J by 1 base, with 7 bases between the two germline ends. Here the CDR3 DNA reads TGTGCCAGCAGCTTAGTAGGGGCGAACACTGAAGCTTTCTTT. This translates into CASSLVGANTEAFF.

V gene TRBV7-2 combines with J gene TRBJ2-3, with D uncertain. The CDR3 extends over 16 amino acids. Germline CDR1 reads SGHTA; CDR2 reads FQGNSA. V was cut by 5 bases and J by 2 bases, with 17 bases left in between. The CDR3 nucleotides read TGTGCCAGCAGCCCCCGGTTCAGGCCTAACACAGATACGCAGTATTTT. It translates to CASSPRFRPNTDTQYF.

This clone was seen only a few times. The chain has TRBV27 and TRBJ1-1; the D gene is possibly TRBD1 (5 bases). The CDR3 has 13 residues. In germline, CDR1 is MNHEY, CDR2 SMNVEV (reference sequence). V was pared by 6 bases and J by 5 bases, with 13 bases between. The chain's CDR3 is CASRSNGGTEAFF. DNA of the CDR3: TGTGCCAGCAGGTCCAACGGGGGGACTGAAGCTTTCTTT.